The source of this T cell receptor (beta chain) is a study of T-cell memory formation after mild COVID-19. TCRalpha and TCRbeta libraries used 5'RACE with constant-segment primers and UMIs. TCRdb reprocessed the 5' RACE reads via MiXCR and lists one record per CDR3 protein. Found here are roughly 500,000 distinct CDR3 sequences, about a fifth of them singletons; the top ten hold under 15%. This CDR3 spans 17 amino acids. V was pared by 1 base and J by 3 bases, with 5 bases of the junction left unmatched. Source material: PBMCs or a T cell subset sorted from them (not recorded which). The chain couples TRBV12-3 or TRBV12-4 to TRBJ2-3, with 12 bases that match TRBD2. The clonotype originates from an adult woman who had mild COVID-19 (a few samples of this study predate the infection). Cell type and time point are not known. CDR3 sequence: CASSLELAGGRTDTQYF. CDR3 in DNA: TGTGCCAGCAGTTTAGAACTAGCGGGAGGTAGGACAGATACGCAGTATTTT.